Described below is a single TCR beta chain sequence and its context. Its antigen is not known. This record comes from a study of cytomegalovirus exposure and HLA in healthy donors. Overall study findings and caveats: In a later analysis, across HLA loci, associated TCR counts were highest for DRB1, lowest for HLA-C. Being indistinguishable, some V segments were excluded, TRBV6-2 and TRBV6-3 among them. A later analysis linked a missense DCLRE1C variant to TCR beta V- and J-gene trimming.

Germline V CDR1 and CDR2: SGHRS, YFSETQ. This CDR3 has 14 amino acids. Trimming pared 4 bases from V and 8 bases from J, leaving 15 bases between. A multiplex PCR was run with 60 Vbeta primers and 13 Jbeta primers. Assay: immunoSEQ multiplex PCR; the TCRdb copy retains only in-frame clones and omits some. The sample shows 95,000 to 100,000 clones, around 80% of them seen only once. The sequenced sample was PBMCs. This clonotype was obtained from a human donor in good health. This chain uses TRBV5-1 with TRBJ1-4, with D tentatively TRBD1 (5 bases). As DNA, the CDR3 is TGCGCCAGCAGCCAGACCCAGGGAGGCGAAAAACTGTTTTTT. It is translated as CASSQTQGGEKLFF.